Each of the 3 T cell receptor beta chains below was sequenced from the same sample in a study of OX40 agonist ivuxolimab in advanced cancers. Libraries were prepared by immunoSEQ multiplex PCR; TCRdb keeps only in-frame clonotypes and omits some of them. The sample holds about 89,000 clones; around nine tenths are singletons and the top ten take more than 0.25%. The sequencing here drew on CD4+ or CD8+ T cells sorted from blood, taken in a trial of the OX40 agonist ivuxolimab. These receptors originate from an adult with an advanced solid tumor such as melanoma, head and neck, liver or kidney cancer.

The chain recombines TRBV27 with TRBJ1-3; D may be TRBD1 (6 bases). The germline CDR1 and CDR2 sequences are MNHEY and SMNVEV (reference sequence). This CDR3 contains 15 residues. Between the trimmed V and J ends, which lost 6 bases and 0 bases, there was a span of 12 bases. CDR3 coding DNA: TGTGCCAGCAGGGGAGACAGGAGCTCTGGAAACACCATATATTTT. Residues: CASRGDRSSGNTIYF.

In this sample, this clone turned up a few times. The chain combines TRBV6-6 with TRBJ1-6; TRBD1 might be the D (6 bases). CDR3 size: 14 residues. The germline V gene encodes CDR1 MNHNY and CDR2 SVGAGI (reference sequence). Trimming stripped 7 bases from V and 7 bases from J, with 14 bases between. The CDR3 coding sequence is TGTGCCAGCACCCAGACAGGATCAAATTCACCCCTCCACTTT. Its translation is CASTQTGSNSPLHF.

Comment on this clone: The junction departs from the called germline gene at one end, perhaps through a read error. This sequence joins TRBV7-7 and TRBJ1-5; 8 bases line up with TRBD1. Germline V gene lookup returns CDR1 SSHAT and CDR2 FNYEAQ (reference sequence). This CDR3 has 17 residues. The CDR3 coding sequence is TGTGCTAGCAGCCTGACCGGGACAGGAGAGGGGAATCAGCCCCAGCATTTT. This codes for CASSLTGTGEGNQPQHF.